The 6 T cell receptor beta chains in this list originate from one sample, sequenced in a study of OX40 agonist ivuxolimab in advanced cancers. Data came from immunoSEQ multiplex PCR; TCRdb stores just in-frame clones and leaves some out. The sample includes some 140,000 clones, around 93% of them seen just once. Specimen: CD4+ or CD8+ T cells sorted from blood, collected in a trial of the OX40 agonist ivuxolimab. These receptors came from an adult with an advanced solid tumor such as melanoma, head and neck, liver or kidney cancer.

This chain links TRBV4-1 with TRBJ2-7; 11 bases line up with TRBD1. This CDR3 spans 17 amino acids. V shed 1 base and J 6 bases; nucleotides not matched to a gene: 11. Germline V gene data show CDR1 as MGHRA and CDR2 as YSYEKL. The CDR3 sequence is CASSQGVFGTGGSEQYF. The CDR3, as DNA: TGCGCCAGCAGCCAAGGAGTGTTCGGGACAGGGGGTTCCGAGCAGTACTTC.

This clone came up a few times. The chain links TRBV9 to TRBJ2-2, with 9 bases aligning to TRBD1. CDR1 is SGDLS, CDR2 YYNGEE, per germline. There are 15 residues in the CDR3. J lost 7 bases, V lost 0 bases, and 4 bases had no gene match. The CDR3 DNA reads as TGTGCCAGCAGCGTAGACAGGGGGCACTTCGGGGAGCTGTTTTTT. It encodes CASSVDRGHFGELFF.

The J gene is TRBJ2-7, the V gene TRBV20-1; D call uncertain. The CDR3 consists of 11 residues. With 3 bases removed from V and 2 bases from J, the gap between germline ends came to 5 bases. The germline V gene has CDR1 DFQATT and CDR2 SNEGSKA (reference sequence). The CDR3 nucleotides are TGCAGTGCTAGTAACACCTACGAGCAGTACTTC. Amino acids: CSASNTYEQYF.

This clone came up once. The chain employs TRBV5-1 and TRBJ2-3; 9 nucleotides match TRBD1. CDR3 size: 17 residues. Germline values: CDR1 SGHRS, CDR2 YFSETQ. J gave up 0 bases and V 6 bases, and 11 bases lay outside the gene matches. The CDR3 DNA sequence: TGCGCCAGCAAACAGGGGGCTTTGGGGATTAGCACAGATACGCAGTATTTT. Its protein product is CASKQGALGISTDTQYF. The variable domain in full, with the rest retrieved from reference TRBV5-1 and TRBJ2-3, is KAGVTQTPRYLIKTRGQQVTLSCSPISGHRSVSWYQQTPGQGLQFLFEYFSETQRNKGNFPGRFSGRQFSNSRSEMNVSTLELGDSALYLCASKQGALGISTDTQYFGPGTRLTVL.

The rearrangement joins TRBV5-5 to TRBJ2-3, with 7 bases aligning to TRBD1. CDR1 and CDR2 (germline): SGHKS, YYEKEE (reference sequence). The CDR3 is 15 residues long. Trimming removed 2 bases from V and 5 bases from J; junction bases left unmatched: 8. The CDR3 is CASSFRQGIGDTQYF. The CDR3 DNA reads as TGTGCCAGCAGCTTCCGACAGGGAATAGGAGATACGCAGTATTTT. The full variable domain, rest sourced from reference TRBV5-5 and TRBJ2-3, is DAGVTQSPTHLIKTRGQQVTLRCSPISGHKSVSWYQQVLGQGPQFIFQYYEKEERGRGNFPDRFSARQFPNYSSELNVNALLLGDSALYLCASSFRQGIGDTQYFGPGTRLTVL.

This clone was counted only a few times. CDR3 in DNA: TGTGCCAGCAGCCCTTTGGGAACATCGACTAATGAAAAACTGTTTTTT. This codes for CASSPLGTSTNEKLFF. The J gene is TRBJ1-4, the V gene TRBV9; D remains ambiguous. The CDR3 loop spans 16 amino acids. The V end was cut by 4 bases, the J end by 2 bases, with 15 bases between. Germline V gene data show CDR1 as SGDLS and CDR2 as YYNGEE.